A single sample gave rise to the 20 T cell receptor beta chains below, sequenced in a study of shared clonotypes between healthy human individuals. Here immunoSEQ multiplex PCR was the method, and the copy in TCRdb shows in-frame clones only, minus some. The sample shows about 490,000 clones, around 80% of them seen only once. Sequencing input: PBMCs. These receptor sequences come from a woman aged 40-49 years in good health. Some clones in this sample may be carry-over from other donors' samples.

The genes are TRBV28 and TRBJ1-4, with D perhaps matching TRBD1 (6 bases). CDR3 length: 14 amino acids. Trimming cost V 2 bases and J 8 bases, with 12 bases left between them. The germline CDR1 and CDR2 sequences are MDHEN and SYDVKM. CDR3 in DNA: TGTGCCAGCAGTTTAAGGCAGGGGATAGAAAAACTGTTTTTT. This gives the protein CASSLRQGIEKLFF.

The V and J genes are TRBV7-2 and TRBJ2-1; tentative D call: TRBD2 (6 bases). Germline V lookup: CDR1 SGHTA, CDR2 FQGNSA. This CDR3 is 15 amino acids long. Trimming removed 3 bases at V and 0 bases at J, with 9 bases between. CDR3 nucleotide sequence: TGTGCCAGCAGCTTCTGGCGGGGCTCCTACAATGAGCAGTTCTTC. This encodes CASSFWRGSYNEQFF.

The chain couples TRBV14 to TRBJ2-7, with D hard to call. Trimming removed 8 bases at V and 3 bases at J, with 17 bases between. Per germline, CDR1 SGHDN and CDR2 FVKESK. CDR3 length: 14 amino acids. The CDR3: CASRDESWVYEQYF. The CDR3, as DNA: TGTGCCAGCCGTGACGAGAGTTGGGTCTACGAGCAGTACTTC.

J is TRBJ1-6 and V is TRBV21-1; the table assigns TRBD1, which was not confirmed against the DNA. TRBV21-1 is a pseudogene. CDR3 length: 16 residues. CDR3 in amino acids: CASSNGPDRENSPLHF. The CDR3, as DNA: TGTGCCAGCAGCAATGGCCCGGACAGGGAAAATTCACCCCTCCACTTT.

This rearrangement joins TRBV6-6 to TRBJ1-4; perhaps TRBD1 as D (6 bases). The ends were cut back, 5 bases at V and 6 bases at J, with 16 bases in the middle. Germline values: CDR1 MNHNY, CDR2 SVGAGI (reference sequence). The CDR3 runs 15 residues. The CDR3 sequence is CASSPRGERDEKLFF. CDR3 sequence (DNA): TGTGCCAGCAGTCCCAGGGGCGAGCGGGATGAAAAACTGTTTTTT.

V usage is TRBV2 and J usage is TRBJ1-1; D is unclear. Trimming pared 6 bases from V and 3 bases from J, leaving 14 bases between. This CDR3 spans 14 amino acids. Germline lookup yields CDR1 SNHLY and CDR2 FYNNEI. In DNA form, the CDR3 reads TGTGCCAGCAGCGAGGGAAGGTGGGACACTGAAGCTTTCTTT. This translates into CASSEGRWDTEAFF. Together with reference TRBV2 and TRBJ1-1, the CDR3 gives the full variable domain: EPEVTQTPSHQVTQMGQEVILRCVPISNHLYFYWYRQILGQKVEFLVSFYNNEISEKSEIFDDQFSVERPDGSNFTLKIRSTKLEDSAMYFCASSEGRWDTEAFFGQGTRLTVV.

The gene calls are TRBV7-9 and TRBJ2-3, with a possible D match to TRBD2 (5 bases). Germline V CDR1 and CDR2: SEHNR, FQNEAQ (reference sequence). This CDR3 region has 15 residues. V lost 6 bases to trimming and J lost 3 bases, with 16 bases between them. CDR3 sequence reads: CASSPEWEWTDTQYF. As DNA, the CDR3 is TGTGCCAGCAGTCCCGAGTGGGAGTGGACAGATACGCAGTATTTT.

This clone was counted once. The V gene is TRBV7-9, the J gene TRBJ1-1, with TRBD1 matching 7 bases. This CDR3 comprises 14 residues. Germline V gives CDR1 SEHNR, CDR2 FQNEAQ (reference sequence). The ends lost 5 bases at V and 3 bases at J; junction bases unmatched: 6. The DNA of the CDR3 is TGTGCCAGCAGCCGAGTTACAGGGGACACTGAAGCTTTCTTT. Translating it yields CASSRVTGDTEAFF.

This clone was seen just once. The chain links TRBV9 to TRBJ1-3; 7 bases align to TRBD1. The CDR3 has 14 residues. Germline V lookup: CDR1 SGDLS, CDR2 YYNGEE. The junction had 3 bases not matched to a gene; V was cut back by 4 bases and J by 2 bases. Here the CDR3 reads CASSTQGAGNTIYF. The DNA of the CDR3 is TGTGCCAGCAGCACCCAGGGGGCTGGAAACACCATATATTTT.

The V gene is TRBV11-2, the J gene TRBJ2-7, with D unresolved. Trimming removed 8 bases at V and 2 bases at J, with 19 bases between. Germline-derived CDR1 and CDR2 are SGHAT and FQNNGV. The CDR3 has 15 residues. DNA of the CDR3: TGTGCCAGCTCACAAATCCCGGCAGAACCCTACGAGCAGTACTTC. Residues: CASSQIPAEPYEQYF.

This clone was recorded once. This chain links TRBV13 with TRBJ2-7; D not resolved. CDR1 is PRHDT, CDR2 FYEKMQ, per germline (reference sequence). The CDR3 runs 12 residues. Trimming stripped 3 bases from V and 6 bases from J, with 9 bases between. CDR3 amino acids: CASSFHGVEQYF. The CDR3 DNA is TGTGCCAGCAGCTTTCACGGAGTCGAGCAGTACTTC.

The V and J genes are TRBV2 and TRBJ1-5; perhaps TRBD1 as D (5 bases). The germline V gene has CDR1 SNHLY and CDR2 FYNNEI. The CDR3 runs to 15 residues. V lost 6 bases to trimming and J lost 4 bases, with 16 bases between them. CDR3 residues: CASSPRGRGNQPQHF. The CDR3 DNA follows: TGTGCCAGCAGCCCCCGGGGGAGAGGAAATCAGCCCCAGCATTTT.

The rearrangement joins TRBV5-4 to TRBJ2-1, with no clear D. The length of the CDR3 is 15 residues. The V gene's germline CDR1 is SGHNT and CDR2 YYREEE (reference sequence). The V and J ends lost 2 bases and 5 bases respectively, with 14 bases between them. CDR3 amino acids: CASSLDIGPHNEQFF. CDR3 DNA sequence: TGTGCCAGCAGCTTAGATATAGGCCCCCACAATGAGCAGTTCTTC.

The J gene is TRBJ2-3, the V gene TRBV7-9; D call uncertain. The CDR3 runs 12 residues. The ends were cut back, 1 base at V and 15 bases at J, with 14 bases in the middle. Per germline, CDR1 SEHNR and CDR2 FQNEAQ (reference sequence). The CDR3 sequence: CASSLEGQELYF. The CDR3 DNA follows: TGTGCCAGCAGCTTAGAGGGTCAAGAGCTATATTTT.

The J gene is TRBJ1-2, the V gene TRBV10-1; D call uncertain. The germline V gene has CDR1 WNHNN and CDR2 SYGVQD (reference sequence). The CDR3 contains 13 residues. V gave up 4 bases and J gave up 8 bases, with 14 bases separating them. CDR3 DNA sequence: TGCGCCAGCAGTGTTTCGATCCTAGGAGGCTACACCTTC. It specifies CASSVSILGGYTF.

This chain joins TRBV6-4 and TRBJ2-3; TRBD2 might be the D (5 bases). V was pared by 3 bases and J by 4 bases, with 17 bases between. The CDR3 length is 16 residues. Germline V lookup: CDR1 MRHNA, CDR2 SNTAGT. The DNA of the CDR3 is TGTGCCAGCAGTGATGAGGGCGCGGGTGGGTCAGATACGCAGTATTTT. Protein sequence: CASSDEGAGGSDTQYF.

This sequence joins TRBV18 and TRBJ2-2; TRBD2 matches at 7 bases. V lost 0 bases to trimming and J lost 5 bases; unmatched junction nucleotides: 6. This CDR3 contains 16 residues. Germline V gene lookup returns CDR1 KGHSH and CDR2 LQKENI. CDR3 amino acids: CASSPPASGGTGELFF. In nucleotides, the CDR3 is TGTGCCAGCTCACCACCGGCTAGCGGAGGGACCGGGGAGCTGTTTTTT.

The chain uses TRBV7-9 and TRBJ2-1, with D perhaps being TRBD1 or TRBD2 (5 bases each). The CDR3 loop spans 15 amino acids. V was pared by 0 bases and J by 8 bases, with 14 bases between. Germline CDR1 SEHNR, CDR2 FQNEAQ (reference sequence). The CDR3, as DNA: TGTGCCAGCAGCTTAGCAGGGGACCTCGTGGATGAGCAGTTCTTC. This codes for CASSLAGDLVDEQFF.

This clone was seen more than once but under ten times. The rearrangement uses TRBV27 and TRBJ1-4; no definite D call. CDR1 is MNHEY, CDR2 SMNVEV, per germline (reference sequence). CDR3 length: 16 residues. The germline V and J ends were trimmed by 6 bases and 0 bases, with 14 bases remaining between them. CDR3 loop: CASRPKQPATNEKLFF. CDR3 DNA sequence: TGTGCCAGCAGACCAAAACAGCCCGCAACTAATGAAAAACTGTTTTTT.

The chain carries TRBV6-6 and TRBJ1-1; D ambiguous. The CDR3 sequence is 12 residues long. The V gene lost 6 bases and the J gene lost 1 base, with 6 bases spanning the gap. Germline CDR1 is MNHNY and CDR2 is SVGAGI (reference sequence). The chain's CDR3 is CASRAGNTEAFF. Written as DNA, the CDR3 is TGTGCCAGCAGAGCAGGGAACACTGAAGCTTTCTTT.